Listed below are T cell receptor beta chains from one sample, sequenced in a study of vaccination effects on CD4 cells after COVID-19. Which antigens these TCRs recognize remains unknown. Measured with immunoSEQ multiplex PCR; TCRdb has only the in-frame clones, and not every one. In the table there are about 28,000 clones, 70% to 75% of which are singletons. The source material was CD4+ T cells from PBMCs cultured with HCoV-NL63 spike peptides, sampled after COVID-19 vaccination. The receptors derive from a human donor who received a COVID-19 vaccine. CDR3s include the opening cysteine and the closing phenylalanine or tryptophan. The order of the fields is clone size, V gene, J gene, D gene, CDR3 protein, CDR3 DNA. D genes are given only for firm matches. The size of a clone is reported for some rows only, either as once, few or many, or as a class for expanded clones.

>few|TRBV25-1|TRBJ1-3|.
CASSEFNSGNTIYF
TGTGCCAGCAGTGAATTCAACTCTGGAAACACCATATATTTT
>.|TRBV10-3|TRBJ1-1|TRBD1
CAIRTDRELRAFF
TGTGCCATCAGGACCGACAGGGAACTCCGAGCTTTCTTT
>.|TRBV6-5|TRBJ2-5|.
CASSYSGGMKETQYF
TGTGCCAGCAGTTACTCGGGGGGAATGAAAGAGACCCAGTACTTC
>.|TRBV4-1|TRBJ1-2|.
CASSKDRTVGGNYGYTF
TGCGCCAGCAGCAAAGACCGGACAGTGGGGGGGAACTATGGCTACACCTTC
>.|TRBV5-8|TRBJ2-1|.
CASDAGESSYNEQFF
TGTGCCAGCGACGCCGGGGAGAGCTCCTACAATGAGCAGTTCTTC
>.|TRBV4-2|TRBJ2-1|TRBD2
CASSQEGRGRENNEQFF
TGTGCCAGCAGCCAAGAGGGGCGCGGGAGGGAAAACAATGAGCAGTTCTTC
>.|TRBV3-1/TRBV3-2|TRBJ2-3|TRBD2
CASSQEVRTSGTDTQYF
TGTGCCAGCAGCCAAGAGGTGAGGACTAGCGGCACAGATACGCAGTATTTT
>few|TRBV29-1|TRBJ2-1|TRBD2
CSLRALAGASSYNEQFF
TGCAGCCTCCGAGCGCTAGCGGGAGCAAGCTCCTACAATGAGCAGTTCTTC
>.|TRBV2|TRBJ1-2|.
CASSDVTRTSGYTF
TGTGCCAGCAGTGACGTCACCAGGACGAGTGGCTACACCTTC
>few|TRBV7-8|TRBJ1-2|.
CASSLGVANYGYTF
TGTGCCAGCAGCTTAGGTGTGGCTAACTATGGCTACACCTTC
>once|TRBV27|TRBJ1-1|TRBD1
CASSSSGQVEAFF
TGTGCCAGCAGTTCCTCAGGACAGGTCGAAGCTTTCTTT
>.|TRBV19|TRBJ1-4|.
CASSPQDRINEKLFF
TGTGCCAGTAGTCCTCAAGACAGGATAAATGAAAAACTGTTTTTT
>.|TRBV6-1|TRBJ1-2|TRBD1
CASSVPGQGEANYGYTF
TGTGCCAGCAGTGTCCCCGGACAGGGGGAAGCTAACTATGGCTACACCTTC
>.|TRBV7-8|TRBJ2-3|.
CASSGRSDTQYF
TGTGCCAGCAGCGGGCGGTCAGATACGCAGTATTTT
>.|TRBV18|TRBJ2-5|.
CASSPPGGPETQYF
TGTGCCAGCTCACCACCGGGGGGCCCAGAGACCCAGTACTTC
>.|TRBV10-3|TRBJ1-2|TRBD1
CAIRGSPGQGDYGYTF
TGTGCCATCAGGGGCAGCCCGGGACAGGGGGACTATGGCTACACCTTC
>.|TRBV2|TRBJ1-5|.
CASRATANSNQPQHF
TGTGCCAGCAGGGCTACAGCTAATAGCAATCAGCCCCAGCATTTT
>.|TRBV30|TRBJ1-1|.
CAWSEGANTEAFF
TGTGCCTGGAGTGAGGGCGCTAACACTGAAGCTTTCTTT
>.|TRBV18|TRBJ1-1|.
CASSPLGSGYTEAFF
TGTGCCAGCTCACCACTGGGAAGTGGGTACACTGAAGCTTTCTTT
>few|TRBV7-9|TRBJ2-1|.
CASSLDGLRYNEQFF
TGTGCCAGCAGCTTAGACGGACTACGATACAATGAGCAGTTCTTC
>.|TRBV10-1|TRBJ2-3|.
CASSESPGLDSTDTQYF
TGCGCCAGCAGTGAGTCGCCCGGACTGGATAGCACAGATACGCAGTATTTT
>.|TRBV5-1|TRBJ2-7|.
CASSRGGRTTSYEQYF
TGCGCCAGCAGCCGAGGGGGGAGGACCACGTCCTACGAGCAGTACTTC
>.|TRBV5-1|TRBJ1-2|.
CASSLAGRELYGYTF
TGCGCCAGCAGCTTGGCCGGGAGAGAACTCTATGGCTACACCTTC
>.|TRBV3-1/TRBV3-2|TRBJ2-1|.
CASSQDVVYNEQFF
TGTGCCAGCAGCCAAGATGTCGTCTACAATGAGCAGTTCTTC
>.|TRBV11-2|TRBJ2-1|TRBD2
CASSLVFGTGGSYNEQFF
TGTGCCAGCAGCTTAGTGTTTGGAACGGGGGGCTCCTACAATGAGCAGTTCTTC
>.|TRBV19|TRBJ2-7|TRBD2
CASSITGTTYEQYF
TGTGCCAGTAGTATAACCGGGACTACCTACGAGCAGTACTTC
>.|TRBV10-1|TRBJ1-2|TRBD1
CASSTGTDNYGYTF
TGCGCCAGCAGTACCGGGACAGATAACTATGGCTACACCTTC
>.|TRBV4-1|TRBJ1-1|.
CASQSQGSRRTEAFF
TGCGCCAGCCAGTCGCAGGGGTCCAGGCGCACTGAAGCTTTCTTT
>.|TRBV6-6|TRBJ1-1|.
CASSRQASNTEAFF
TGTGCCAGCAGTCGACAGGCATCGAACACTGAAGCTTTCTTT
>.|TRBV14|TRBJ2-7|TRBD2
CASSQNSGGEQYF
TGTGCCAGCAGCCAGAATAGCGGGGGCGAGCAGTACTTC
>.|TRBV6-1|TRBJ1-2|TRBD1
CASSETGGYGGYTF
TGTGCCAGCAGTGAGACAGGGGGCTACGGGGGCTACACCTTC
>.|TRBV5-1|TRBJ2-1|TRBD2
CASRTSGENNEQFF
TGCGCCAGCCGGACTAGCGGGGAGAACAATGAGCAGTTCTTC
>.|TRBV14|TRBJ1-3|.
CASSQVWGNTIYF
TGTGCCAGCAGCCAAGTGTGGGGAAACACCATATATTTT
>.|TRBV19|TRBJ2-7|.
CASKRQESSYEQYF
TGTGCCAGTAAGAGACAGGAAAGCTCCTACGAGCAGTACTTC
>.|TRBV3-1/TRBV3-2|TRBJ1-1|TRBD1
CASSFRTGKDTEAFF
TGTGCCAGCAGCTTCCGGACAGGGAAAGACACTGAAGCTTTCTTT